The 22 T cell receptor beta chains in this list originate from one sample, sequenced in a study of T cell repertoires in cytomegalovirus infection. Each CDR3 protein is one row after TCRdb ran MiXCR on the reads. The table has 450,000 to 600,000 distinct CDR3 sequences, 33% seen once. Their antigens remain unidentified. Sequencing was performed on cultured PBMCs, taken from culture after CMV antigen stimulation. The receptors come from a human donor in good health (CMV status not recorded). Some clones in this sample may be carry-over from other donors' samples.

This clonotype was seen only a few times. The chain joins TRBV7-8 to TRBJ1-2; 7 positions match TRBD1. Germline values: CDR1 SGHVS, CDR2 FQNEAQ. With V trimmed by 5 bases and J by 8 bases, 11 bases remained unmatched. The CDR3 length is 14 residues. The CDR3 here is CASSTDRVVRGYTF. The DNA of the CDR3 is TGTGCCAGCAGCACAGACAGGGTAGTTCGCGGCTACACCTTC.

The genes are TRBV5-1 and TRBJ2-5; D is possibly TRBD1 or TRBD2 (5 bases each). This CDR3 contains 14 residues. Trimming shortened V by 0 bases and J by 4 bases, and 10 bases separated the two germline ends. CDR1 is SGHRS, CDR2 YFSETQ, per germline. This CDR3 reads CASSLESGRETQYF. CDR3 coding DNA: TGCGCCAGCAGCTTGGAATCGGGACGAGAGACCCAGTACTTC.

This clonotype was observed a handful of times. The J gene is TRBJ2-2, the V gene TRBV6-2 or TRBV6-3; 9 bases are shared with TRBD2. V lost 4 bases, J lost 6 bases, and 6 bases stayed unmatched. Germline lookup yields CDR1 MNHEY and CDR2 SVGEGT. This CDR3 is built from 15 residues. The CDR3 sequence is CASSSEIAGAGELFF. The CDR3 DNA sequence: TGTGCCAGCAGTTCGGAAATAGCGGGAGCCGGGGAGCTGTTTTTT.

The rearrangement joins TRBV28 to TRBJ1-1; 9 bases map to TRBD1. CDR1 MDHEN and CDR2 SYDVKM come from the germline V gene. The CDR3 loop spans 13 amino acids. With 4 bases clipped from V and 6 bases from J, the junction kept 3 bases outside the gene matches. The CDR3 loop reads CASSSGTGPEAFF. CDR3 DNA: TGTGCCAGCAGTTCAGGGACAGGGCCTGAAGCTTTCTTT.

This clonotype was seen only a few times. The chain employs TRBV23-1 and TRBJ2-7; no clear D. TRBV23-1 is labeled an ORF, and its function is uncertain. V was cut by 1 base and J by 2 bases, with 18 bases left in between. This CDR3 has 17 amino acids. The CDR3 DNA sequence: TGCGCCAGCAGTCAATTTGTATATAACTGGGTCCCCTACGAGCAGTACGTC. Its protein product is CASSQFVYNWVPYEQYV.

This clonotype was picked up one time. This chain uses TRBV20-1 with TRBJ2-1, with 10 bases aligning to TRBD2. Looked up from germline, CDR1 is DFQATT and CDR2 is SNEGSKA (reference sequence). The CDR3 totals 14 residues. V trimming: 7 bases; J trimming: 4 bases; junction bases outside the gene matches: 7. The CDR3 nucleotides are TGCAGTGGAGCCGGGACTAGCGCATACAATGAGCAGTTCTTC. Its translation: CSGAGTSAYNEQFF.

Only a few counts were recorded for this clonotype. The chain has TRBV4-1 and TRBJ2-5; perhaps TRBD1 as D (6 bases). Trimming removed 1 base from V and 2 bases from J, with 17 bases in between. This CDR3 is 17 amino acids long. From germline, CDR1 is MGHRA and CDR2 YSYEKL. The CDR3 DNA is TGCGCCAGCAGCCAAGGCCAGAGGGGCAGGGGTCAAGAGACCCAGTACTTC. Its translation: CASSQGQRGRGQETQYF.

The gene calls are TRBV6-5 and TRBJ2-7; D might be TRBD1 (5 bases). The V gene's germline CDR1 is MNHEY and CDR2 SVGAGI. The V gene lost 0 bases and the J gene lost 7 bases, with 13 bases spanning the gap. The CDR3 extends over 14 amino acids. In DNA, the CDR3 is TGTGCCAGCAGTTACTCGGACACCCTAAGGGAGCAGTACTTC. Its translation is CASSYSDTLREQYF.

This clonotype was counted between two and nine times. This sequence joins TRBV7-2 and TRBJ2-3; 9 positions match TRBD2. After removal of 5 bases from V and 0 bases from J, the junction contained 15 bases not matched to a gene. This CDR3 region has 19 residues. CDR1 is SGHTA, CDR2 FQGNSA, per germline. The CDR3 is CASSPIPAGGYPSTDTQYF. The CDR3 nucleotides read TGTGCCAGCAGCCCCATCCCCGCGGGAGGGTACCCTAGCACAGATACGCAGTATTTT.

This sequence joins TRBV19 and TRBJ1-4; D gene uncertain. Trimming stripped 5 bases from V and 7 bases from J, with 14 bases between. This CDR3 spans 14 amino acids. Germline lookup yields CDR1 LNHDA and CDR2 SQIVND (reference sequence). CDR3 coding DNA: TGTGCCAGTAGTCCTGGTGCCTGGGGTGAAAAACTGTTTTTT. It translates to CASSPGAWGEKLFF.

The rearrangement joins TRBV12-3 or TRBV12-4 to TRBJ2-7; the D gene is possibly TRBD2 (5 bases). V dropped 3 bases and J dropped 0 bases, with 12 bases sitting between them. The CDR3 has 15 amino acids. The CDR3 reads CASSFTGSSSYEQYF. The CDR3 coding sequence is TGTGCCAGCAGTTTTACGGGGAGTAGCTCCTACGAGCAGTACTTC.

The chain has TRBV7-9 and TRBJ2-3; D not certain. This CDR3 contains 12 residues. Germline loops: CDR1 SEHNR, CDR2 FQNEAQ (reference sequence). Trimming left V 5 bases short and J 5 bases short, with 8 bases between. As DNA, the CDR3 is TGTGCCAGCAGCCTATGGGAAGATACGCAGTATTTT. This sequence encodes CASSLWEDTQYF.

The table lists this clonotype with a few counts. The chain joins TRBV7-9 to TRBJ1-1; 7 bases agree with TRBD1. CDR3 length: 16 residues. V lost 5 bases to trimming and J lost 1 base; unmatched junction nucleotides: 10. Germline CDR1 SEHNR, CDR2 FQNEAQ (reference sequence). The CDR3 here is CASSRRGGLTNTEAFF. As DNA, the CDR3 is TGTGCCAGCAGCCGCCGAGGGGGCTTAACGAACACTGAAGCTTTCTTT.

The rearrangement joins TRBV19 to TRBJ1-2, with 8 bases lining up with TRBD1. V dropped 6 bases and J dropped 4; count of bases not matched to a gene: 7. This CDR3 region has 14 residues. Germline CDR1 and CDR2: LNHDA and SQIVND (reference sequence). In DNA, the CDR3 is TGTGCCAGTAGCCGAGGACAGGGCGCCTATGGCTACACCTTC. Translated: CASSRGQGAYGYTF. Based on the CDR3 plus reference TRBV19 and TRBJ1-2, the full variable domain is DGGITQSPKYLFRKEGQNVTLSCEQNLNHDAMYWYRQDPGQGLRLIYYSQIVNDFQKGDIAEGYSVSREKKESFPLTVTSAQKNPTAFYLCASSRGQGAYGYTFGSGTRLTVV.

This clonotype was observed at least ten times. This chain links TRBV7-2 with TRBJ1-3; D unclear. The CDR3 has 13 amino acids. Germline assignment: CDR1 SGHTA and CDR2 FQGNSA. Deletions cut 8 bases from V and 2 bases from J, with 10 bases between. The CDR3 sequence: CASVLIPGNTIYF. CDR3 nucleotides: TGTGCCAGCGTACTTATTCCTGGAAACACCATATATTTT.

This clonotype was counted a few times. The rearrangement joins TRBV28 to TRBJ1-1, with D perhaps matching TRBD1 (6 bases). This CDR3 comprises 14 residues. The ends were cut back, 7 bases at V and 6 bases at J, with 18 bases in the middle. Germline V gives CDR1 MDHEN, CDR2 SYDVKM. This CDR3 reads CASIPTGKSPEAFF. CDR3 sequence (DNA): TGTGCCAGCATTCCTACAGGGAAAAGTCCTGAAGCTTTCTTT.

The chain joins TRBV4-2 to TRBJ1-1; 9 bases are shared with TRBD1. The CDR3 sequence is 15 residues long. The junction had 8 bases not matched to a gene; V was cut back by 4 bases and J by 5 bases. Germline V gene lookup returns CDR1 LGHNA and CDR2 YNFKEQ. The DNA of the CDR3 is TGTGCCAGCAGCCGATGGACAGGGGACCAAACTGAAGCTTTCTTT. Translation: CASSRWTGDQTEAFF.

This clonotype was found a few times. This chain uses TRBV12-3 or TRBV12-4 with TRBJ1-5; D is unresolved. The CDR3 totals 13 residues. V shed 6 bases and J shed 6 bases, with 12 bases lying between them. For the CDR3, the DNA is TGTGCCAGCAGCCTTATGGAGACTCAGCCCCAGCATTTT. It translates to CASSLMETQPQHF.

Details on this clonotype: Since no conserved phenylalanine or tryptophan closes the CDR3, a read error is the likely cause. This chain joins TRBV7-2 and TRBJ2-5; D unclear. This CDR3 is 14 amino acids long. Per the germline V gene, CDR1 is SGHTA and CDR2 is FQGNSA. V was pared by 5 bases and J by 5 bases, with 15 bases between. The CDR3 here is CASSHPGSEETQYL. DNA of the CDR3: TGTGCCAGCAGCCACCCGGGTAGTGAGGAGACCCAGTACCTC.

For the CDR3, the DNA is TGTGCCAGCAGACAATTGCGTGGAAGCAATGAGCAGTTCTTC. Amino acids: CASRQLRGSNEQFF. The chain joins TRBV7-9 to TRBJ2-1; D not certain. Per the germline V gene, CDR1 is SEHNR and CDR2 is FQNEAQ (reference sequence). This CDR3 has 14 amino acids. V lost 6 bases, J lost 6 bases, and 15 bases lay in between. The whole variable domain, remainder taken from reference TRBV7-9 and TRBJ2-1, is DTGVSQNPRHKITKRGQNVTFRCDPISEHNRLYWYRQTLGQGPEFLTYFQNEAQLEKSRLLSDRFSAERPKGSFSTLEIQRTEQGDSAMYLCASRQLRGSNEQFFGPGTRLTVL.

This clonotype has just a few counts. The chain couples TRBV4-3 to TRBJ1-4, with D perhaps matching TRBD1 (5 bases). This CDR3 contains 16 residues. CDR1 is LGHNA, CDR2 YSLEER, per germline. The V gene lost 3 bases and the J gene lost 8 bases, with 19 bases spanning the gap. The CDR3 nucleotides are TGCGCCAGCAGCCAGAGCATCACAGGACTTTCGGAAAAACTGTTTTTT. Encoded protein: CASSQSITGLSEKLFF.

The CDR3 bases are TGCAGTGCTAGCCACCGGGACCCGTCTAACAATGAGCAGTTCTTC. Its protein is CSASHRDPSNNEQFF. The chain recombines TRBV20-1 with TRBJ2-1; D possibly matches TRBD1 or TRBD2 (5 bases each). The germline V gene has CDR1 DFQATT and CDR2 SNEGSKA (reference sequence). This CDR3 contains 15 residues. V lost 3 bases, J lost 5 bases, and 17 bases lay in between.